This T cell receptor beta chain originates from a study of CD8+CD57+ T cells in acquired aplastic anemia (dated by TCRdb to the late 2010s). Regarding the research as a whole: On average, sorted CD4+ and CD8+ cells yielded around 3.5 ug of extracted DNA, with a range of roughly 0.18 to 27.4 ug. CD8+CD57+ expansion was defined as frequency above the mean frequency observed in healthy subjects. The investigation overall reported the following: Patients and healthy controls showed no significant difference in CD8+ Simpson's diversity (P=0.060). Some 30 CD8+ CDR3 sequences were shared between patients and controls but appeared highly expressed in patients and within their immunodominant clones.

Genomic DNA served as template for TCR beta VDJ combination and CDR3 sequence profiling. An Illumina HiSeq 2000 was the platform used for TCR repertoire sequencing. The paper's data handling went like this. TRBV/TRBJ rearrangement plots, CDR3 size and DJ length profiles, and Simpson's diversity index were used to evaluate the repertoires. The most abundant DNA sequence in the deep sequencing data was defined as the immunodominant clone. CDR3 amino acid sequences were checked for sharing across subjects and were also compared against the VDJdb database and published repertoires. TCRdb applied fastp at Q25 and MiXCR to the public reads, then kept only in-frame beta chains. Under each unique CDR3 protein, matching rows form one entry showing the most common genes and DNA. The V and J calls follow TCRdb's processing rather than the paper's. This sample lists roughly 250,000 distinct CDR3 sequences; roughly 82% were detected once. 42% of the sample goes to the ten largest clones.

The CDR3, from cysteine to phenylalanine, totals 15 residues. The DNA shown is the 45-base CDR3, in frame from base 1. The germline V gene (reference sequence) supplies CDR1 LNHDA and CDR2 SQIVND. To note about this clonotype: This clone's antigen is unknown. A junction boundary mismatches the germline segment, possibly from a read error.

The patients picked for sequencing were ones in whom flow cytometry had shown an expansion of CD8+CD57+ cells. Every patient had severe acquired aplastic anemia, diagnosed using the International Study of Aplastic Anemia and Agranulocytosis and Camitta criteria. At the time blood was sampled, none of the patients had received any therapy. The study deep-sequenced TCR repertoires of sorted CD4+ and CD8+ blood T cells from severe aplastic anemia patients and healthy subjects. In the USA, patient enrollment took place under clinicaltrials.gov protocols 00001620, 01623167, 00001397, 00071045, 00081523 and 00961064. Ficoll-Paque density gradient centrifugation was used to isolate peripheral blood mononuclear cells. CD4+ and CD8+ T cells were sorted by FACS or magnetic beads before DNA extraction.

The V and J genes are TRBV19 and TRBJ1-2; confidence is insufficient to name the D gene. This receptor was taken from a human donor with aplastic anemia. Material for sequencing was sorted CD4+, CD8+, or CD8+CD57+ T cells (not recorded which) from PBMCs. CDR3 region: CASSIAGGADYGHTF. Here is the DNA: TGTGCCAGCAGCATAGCAGGAGGCGCCGACTATGGCCACACCTTC.